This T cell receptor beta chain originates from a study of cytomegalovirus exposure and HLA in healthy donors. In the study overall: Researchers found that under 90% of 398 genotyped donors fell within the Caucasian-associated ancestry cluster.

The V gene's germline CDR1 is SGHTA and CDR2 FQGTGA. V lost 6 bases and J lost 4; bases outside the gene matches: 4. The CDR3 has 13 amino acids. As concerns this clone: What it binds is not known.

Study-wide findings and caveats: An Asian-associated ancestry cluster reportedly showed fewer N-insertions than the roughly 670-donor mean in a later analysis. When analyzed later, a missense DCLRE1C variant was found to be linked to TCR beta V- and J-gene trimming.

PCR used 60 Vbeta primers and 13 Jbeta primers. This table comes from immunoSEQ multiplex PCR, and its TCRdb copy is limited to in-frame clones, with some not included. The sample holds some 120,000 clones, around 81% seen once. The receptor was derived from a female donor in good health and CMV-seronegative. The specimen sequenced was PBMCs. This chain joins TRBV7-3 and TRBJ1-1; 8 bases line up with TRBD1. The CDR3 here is CASRAGGITEAFF. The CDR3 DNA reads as TGTGCCAGCAGGGCAGGGGGCATCACTGAAGCTTTCTTT.